The sequence of this T cell receptor (beta chain) was determined in a study of PD-1 blockade in classical Hodgkin lymphoma. Using immunoSEQ multiplex PCR, the repertoire was profiled, and TCRdb retains in-frame clones only, with some absent. The sample records more than 45,000 clones, about two thirds being singletons. Relapse after autologous stem cell transplantation occurred in every patient, and brentuximab vedotin exposure varied. V dropped 6 bases and J dropped 4 bases, with 18 bases sitting between them. CDR1 and CDR2 from the germline V gene are MNHEY and SVGAGI. The CDR3 is made up of 15 amino acids. Findings and caveats of the study: With CD4+ cells, TCR diversity rose significantly by C4D1, but not with CD8+ cells. Reports indicated that newly diagnosed patients had lower baseline TCR diversity than healthy donors did. No one has yet defined what causes the repertoire differences, which may be disease activity or prior therapy.

A remark on this clone: Its specificity is not known.

V and J are TRBV6-5 and TRBJ1-1, with D maybe TRBD1 (6 bases). This TCR was recovered from a human donor with classical Hodgkin lymphoma. Here the sequenced sample was peripheral blood mononuclear cells (PBMCs), taken before the second cycle of nivolumab. For the CDR3, the DNA is TGTGCCAGCAGCTTTCTTGGGGGCCCTCTCACTGAAGCTTTCTTT. It translates to CASSFLGGPLTEAFF.